A selection of T cell receptor beta chains follows, all from one sample in a study of OX40 agonist ivuxolimab in advanced cancers. Clones were sequenced by immunoSEQ multiplex PCR, and TCRdb holds only the in-frame ones, with some missing. Of some 10,000 clones in the sample, 76% were seen once. The sequences come from CD4+ or CD8+ T cells sorted from blood, collected in a trial of the OX40 agonist ivuxolimab. The source of these receptors is an adult with an advanced solid tumor such as melanoma, head and neck, liver or kidney cancer. The CDR3 runs from the conserved cysteine through the conserved F or W. Fields, in order: J gene, V gene, D gene, clone size, CDR3 DNA, CDR3 protein. A D gene is named only where the DNA matches it firmly. The listing skips clone size in some rows; elsewhere it reads once, few, many or a size class.

j_gene: TRBJ2-7
v_gene: TRBV6-6
d_gene: NA
abundance: few
CDR3nt: TGTGCCAGCAGTTCCTCCGAGCGGGTTTCCTACGAGCAGTACTTC
CDR3aa: CASSSSERVSYEQYF

j_gene: TRBJ1-2
v_gene: TRBV11-3
d_gene: NA
abundance: NA
CDR3nt: TGTGCCAGCACCTCTTCCCGTACCTATGGCTACACCTTC
CDR3aa: CASTSSRTYGYTF

j_gene: TRBJ2-5
v_gene: TRBV30
d_gene: NA
abundance: NA
CDR3nt: TGTGCCTGGAGTTCGGGGGCTAACGGAGAGACCCAGTACTTC
CDR3aa: CAWSSGANGETQYF

j_gene: TRBJ2-3
v_gene: TRBV19
d_gene: TRBD1
abundance: NA
CDR3nt: TGTGCCAGTAGTTTCGGACAGGGGGGAGGTTTAGGAGATACGCAGTATTTT
CDR3aa: CASSFGQGGGLGDTQYF

j_gene: TRBJ1-5
v_gene: TRBV9
d_gene: NA
abundance: NA
CDR3nt: TGTGCCAGCAGCGTAGGAGACGCAAGTGGGGAGCCCCAGCATTTT
CDR3aa: CASSVGDASGEPQHF

j_gene: TRBJ2-7
v_gene: TRBV6-5
d_gene: TRBD1
abundance: NA
CDR3nt: TGTGCCAGCAGTTACTCGGGGACAGGCCCCTACGAGCAGTACTTC
CDR3aa: CASSYSGTGPYEQYF

j_gene: TRBJ2-2
v_gene: TRBV9
d_gene: NA
abundance: NA
CDR3nt: TGTGCCAGCAGCGTAGGGCAGCTTGGGACCGGGGAGCTGTTTTTT
CDR3aa: CASSVGQLGTGELFF

j_gene: TRBJ2-1
v_gene: TRBV5-1
d_gene: TRBD2
abundance: NA
CDR3nt: TGCGCCAGCAGCTTGGCCCCCCCAGCGGGGGATGAGCAGTTCTTC
CDR3aa: CASSLAPPAGDEQFF

j_gene: TRBJ1-4
v_gene: TRBV5-1
d_gene: NA
abundance: NA
CDR3nt: TGCGCCAGCAGCTTGATCCCCCCGGACGGCTTTAATGAAAAACTGTTTTTT
CDR3aa: CASSLIPPDGFNEKLFF

j_gene: TRBJ2-1
v_gene: TRBV10-3
d_gene: TRBD1
abundance: NA
CDR3nt: TGTGCCATCAGTCCGTTGGGACAGGCGTTCAATGAGCAGTTCTTC
CDR3aa: CAISPLGQAFNEQFF

j_gene: TRBJ2-7
v_gene: TRBV4-2
d_gene: NA
abundance: NA
CDR3nt: TGTGCCAGCAGCCATCCGGGGGCGGGCTACGAGCAGTACTTC
CDR3aa: CASSHPGAGYEQYF

j_gene: TRBJ2-7
v_gene: TRBV4-2
d_gene: NA
abundance: NA
CDR3nt: TGTGCCAGCAGCCAAGAGTTCGTCCGAGAGCAGTACTTC
CDR3aa: CASSQEFVREQYF

j_gene: TRBJ2-2
v_gene: TRBV27
d_gene: TRBD1
abundance: NA
CDR3nt: TGTGCCAGCAGCACCGCCCGGACAGGGACCGGGGAGCTGTTTTTT
CDR3aa: CASSTARTGTGELFF

j_gene: TRBJ1-1
v_gene: TRBV4-3
d_gene: NA
abundance: NA
CDR3nt: TGCGCCAGCAGCCAAGATCGGGGACTGGGCAAGATAAGGAGCTCTGAAGCTTTCTTT
CDR3aa: CASSQDRGLGKIRSSEAFF

j_gene: TRBJ2-5
v_gene: TRBV6-5
d_gene: NA
abundance: NA
CDR3nt: TGTGCCAGCAGTTACGTTGGGGGCAAAGAGACCCAGTACTTC
CDR3aa: CASSYVGGKETQYF

j_gene: TRBJ2-5
v_gene: TRBV4-3
d_gene: NA
abundance: NA
CDR3nt: TGCGCCAGCAGCCAAGATTGGCGGAGACAAGAGACCCAGTACTTC
CDR3aa: CASSQDWRRQETQYF

j_gene: TRBJ2-7
v_gene: TRBV27
d_gene: NA
abundance: NA
CDR3nt: TGTGCCAGCAGTTTATTCCATTCCGGGACCCTAGACTTC
CDR3aa: CASSLFHSGTLDF

j_gene: TRBJ2-2
v_gene: TRBV27
d_gene: NA
abundance: NA
CDR3nt: TGTGCCAGCAGTTTTTCCAGGACAGCCACCGGGGAGCTGTTTTTT
CDR3aa: CASSFSRTATGELFF

j_gene: TRBJ2-7
v_gene: TRBV7-2
d_gene: TRBD1
abundance: few
CDR3nt: TGTGCCAGCAGTTCCGGGACAGGGGTAGGCTACGAGCAGTACTTC
CDR3aa: CASSSGTGVGYEQYF

j_gene: TRBJ1-1
v_gene: TRBV9
d_gene: NA
abundance: NA
CDR3nt: TGTGCCAGCAGCCCAGGGCAGAAGATGAACACTGAAGCTTTCTTT
CDR3aa: CASSPGQKMNTEAFF

j_gene: TRBJ2-5
v_gene: TRBV7-3
d_gene: NA
abundance: NA
CDR3nt: TGTGCCAGCAGCTTAACTGGGGGGCGGGAGACCCAGTACTTC
CDR3aa: CASSLTGGRETQYF

j_gene: TRBJ2-1
v_gene: TRBV7-6
d_gene: NA
abundance: medium-sized
CDR3nt: TGTGCCAGCAGCGATGGGGGGAATGAGCAGTTCTTC
CDR3aa: CASSDGGNEQFF

j_gene: TRBJ2-2
v_gene: TRBV9
d_gene: NA
abundance: NA
CDR3nt: TGTGCCAGCAGCGTAGGTCCGAGCACCGGGGAGCTGTTTTTT
CDR3aa: CASSVGPSTGELFF

j_gene: TRBJ2-7
v_gene: TRBV6-5
d_gene: TRBD1
abundance: once
CDR3nt: TGTGCCAGCAGTTCGACAGGGGTGGCCCACGAGCAGTACTTC
CDR3aa: CASSSTGVAHEQYF

j_gene: TRBJ1-4
v_gene: TRBV6-1
d_gene: NA
abundance: NA
CDR3nt: TGTGCCAGCAGTGAAGCACAATTAGGGTTTGCAACTAATGAAAAACTGTTTTTT
CDR3aa: CASSEAQLGFATNEKLFF

j_gene: TRBJ2-3
v_gene: TRBV10-3
d_gene: NA
abundance: NA
CDR3nt: TGTGCCATCAGTGTCTTTCTTCCGAGGACTAACACAGATACGCAGTATTTT
CDR3aa: CAISVFLPRTNTDTQYF

j_gene: TRBJ1-2
v_gene: TRBV7-8
d_gene: NA
abundance: NA
CDR3nt: TGTGCCAGCAGTTTAGAGCGTTATGTTACGTATGGCTACACCTTC
CDR3aa: CASSLERYVTYGYTF

j_gene: TRBJ1-2
v_gene: TRBV7-8
d_gene: NA
abundance: NA
CDR3nt: TGTGCCAGCAGCTCCTCCTGGGCAGGGGAGGTCTATGGCTACACCTTC
CDR3aa: CASSSSWAGEVYGYTF

j_gene: TRBJ2-7
v_gene: TRBV28
d_gene: TRBD1
abundance: NA
CDR3nt: TGTGCCAGCAGTTTCCCCTCGGACAGGGATAACGAGCAGTACTTC
CDR3aa: CASSFPSDRDNEQYF

j_gene: TRBJ1-1
v_gene: TRBV7-8
d_gene: TRBD1
abundance: NA
CDR3nt: TGTGCCAGCAGCCCCGGACAGGGTAACACTGAAGCTTTCTTT
CDR3aa: CASSPGQGNTEAFF

j_gene: TRBJ1-5
v_gene: TRBV7-2
d_gene: NA
abundance: NA
CDR3nt: TGTGCCAGCAGCATCATTGGAGCCGAACAGCCCCAGCATTTT
CDR3aa: CASSIIGAEQPQHF

j_gene: TRBJ1-6
v_gene: TRBV28
d_gene: NA
abundance: NA
CDR3nt: TGTGCCAGCAGAGGGTTGTCGTCACCCCTCCACTTT
CDR3aa: CASRGLSSPLHF

j_gene: TRBJ2-5
v_gene: TRBV7-2
d_gene: TRBD2
abundance: NA
CDR3nt: TGTGCCAGCGGTCCTCTAGCGGGAGAGACCCAGTACTTC
CDR3aa: CASGPLAGETQYF

j_gene: TRBJ1-5
v_gene: TRBV27
d_gene: NA
abundance: NA
CDR3nt: TGTGCCAGCAGTTTATTTGCACGTAGCAATCAGCCCCAGCATTTT
CDR3aa: CASSLFARSNQPQHF

j_gene: TRBJ2-7
v_gene: TRBV29-1
d_gene: TRBD1
abundance: few
CDR3nt: TGCAGCGTGCCCAGACAGGGAACCTACGAGCAGTACTTC
CDR3aa: CSVPRQGTYEQYF